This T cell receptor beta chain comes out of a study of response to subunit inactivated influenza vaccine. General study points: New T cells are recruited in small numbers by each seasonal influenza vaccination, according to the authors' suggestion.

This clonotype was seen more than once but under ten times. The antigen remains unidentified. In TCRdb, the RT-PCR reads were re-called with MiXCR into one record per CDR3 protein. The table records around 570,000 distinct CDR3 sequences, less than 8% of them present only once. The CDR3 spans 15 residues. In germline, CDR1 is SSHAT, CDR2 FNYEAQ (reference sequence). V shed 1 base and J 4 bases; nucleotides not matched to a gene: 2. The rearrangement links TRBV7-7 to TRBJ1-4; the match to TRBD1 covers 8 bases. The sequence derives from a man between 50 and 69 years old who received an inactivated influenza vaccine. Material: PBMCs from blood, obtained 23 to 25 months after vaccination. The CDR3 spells CASSLGTGLNEKLFF. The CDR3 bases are TGTGCCAGCAGCTTAGGGACAGGGCTTAATGAAAAACTGTTTTTT.